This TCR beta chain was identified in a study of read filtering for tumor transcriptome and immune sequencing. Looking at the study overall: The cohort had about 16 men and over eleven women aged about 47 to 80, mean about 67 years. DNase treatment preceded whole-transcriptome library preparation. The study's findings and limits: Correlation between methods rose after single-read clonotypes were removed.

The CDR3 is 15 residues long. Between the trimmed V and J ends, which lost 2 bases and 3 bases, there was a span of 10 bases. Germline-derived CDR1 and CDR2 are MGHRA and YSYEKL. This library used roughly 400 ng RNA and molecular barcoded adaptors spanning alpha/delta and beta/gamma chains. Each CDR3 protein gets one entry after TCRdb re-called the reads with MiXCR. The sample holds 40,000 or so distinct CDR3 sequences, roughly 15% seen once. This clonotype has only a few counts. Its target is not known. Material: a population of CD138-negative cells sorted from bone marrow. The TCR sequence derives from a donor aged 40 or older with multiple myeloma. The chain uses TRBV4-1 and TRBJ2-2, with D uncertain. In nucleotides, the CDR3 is TGCGCCAGCAGCCAAATACACAGTGACACCGGGGAGCTGTTTTTT. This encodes CASSQIHSDTGELFF.